This T cell receptor beta chain was sequenced for a study of neoadjuvant anti-PD-1 for oral cavity cancer. Notes on the study in general: Each response group had just a few patients in TCR analyses.

This CDR3 contains 12 residues. From germline, CDR1 is SGHAT and CDR2 FQNNGV. Trimming took 0 bases from V and 8 from J, leaving 7 bases between them. Of note for this clone: The antigen remains undetermined.

Most PBMC samples had 450 to 500 ng input DNA in six replicates. Only in-frame clones appear in the TCRdb table, and some are missing; sequencing was by immunoSEQ multiplex PCR. The sample lists about 14,000 clones; roughly 70% were seen once. Time point meaning: after neoadjuvant nivolumab, at surgical resection. These newly diagnosed stage II-IVA oral cavity squamous cell carcinoma patients had no prior systemic or radiation treatment. Blood cells were analyzed directly, without culture or expansion. Here the sequenced sample was PBMCs, taken after nivolumab (anti-PD-1) treatment. This rearrangement joins TRBV11-2 to TRBJ1-2; D is unclear. This TCR was sampled from a person between 40 and 80 years old with oral cavity squamous cell carcinoma. Written as DNA, the CDR3 is TGTGCCAGCAGCTTAGAGGGTTTAGGCTACACCTTC. Translation: CASSLEGLGYTF.